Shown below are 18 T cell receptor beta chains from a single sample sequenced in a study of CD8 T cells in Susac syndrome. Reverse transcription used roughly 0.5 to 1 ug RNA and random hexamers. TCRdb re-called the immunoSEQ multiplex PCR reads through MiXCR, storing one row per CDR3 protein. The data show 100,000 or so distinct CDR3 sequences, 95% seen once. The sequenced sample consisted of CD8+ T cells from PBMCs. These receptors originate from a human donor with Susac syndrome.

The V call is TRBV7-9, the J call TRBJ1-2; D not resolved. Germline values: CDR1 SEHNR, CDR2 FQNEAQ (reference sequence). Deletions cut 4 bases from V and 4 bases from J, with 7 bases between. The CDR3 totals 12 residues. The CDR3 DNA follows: TGTGCCAGCAGCTCCGGTTTCTATGGCTACACCTTC. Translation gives CASSSGFYGYTF. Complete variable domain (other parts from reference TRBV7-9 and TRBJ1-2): DTGVSQNPRHKITKRGQNVTFRCDPISEHNRLYWYRQTLGQGPEFLTYFQNEAQLEKSRLLSDRFSAERPKGSFSTLEIQRTEQGDSAMYLCASSSGFYGYTFGSGTRLTVV.

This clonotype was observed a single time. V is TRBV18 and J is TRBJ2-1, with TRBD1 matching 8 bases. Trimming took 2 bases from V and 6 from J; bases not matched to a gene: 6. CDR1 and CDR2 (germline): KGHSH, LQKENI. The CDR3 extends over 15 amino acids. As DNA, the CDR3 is TGTGCCAGCTCACCAGGGGACAGGATCGGCAATGAGCAGTTCTTC. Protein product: CASSPGDRIGNEQFF.

CDR3 region: CATSRDIGNEQFF. The CDR3 DNA sequence: TGTGCCACCAGCAGAGACATAGGGAATGAGCAGTTCTTC. This chain links TRBV15 with TRBJ2-1; unclear D gene. Germline lookup yields CDR1 LNHNV and CDR2 YYDKDF (reference sequence). The CDR3 is made up of 13 amino acids. V gave up 0 bases and J gave up 7 bases, with 7 bases separating them.

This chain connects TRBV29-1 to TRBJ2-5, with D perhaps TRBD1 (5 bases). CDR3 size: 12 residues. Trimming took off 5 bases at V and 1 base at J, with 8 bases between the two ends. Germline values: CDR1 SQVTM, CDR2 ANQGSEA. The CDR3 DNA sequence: TGCAGCGTTTCAGGGTCCCAAGAGACCCAGTACTTC. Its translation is CSVSGSQETQYF.

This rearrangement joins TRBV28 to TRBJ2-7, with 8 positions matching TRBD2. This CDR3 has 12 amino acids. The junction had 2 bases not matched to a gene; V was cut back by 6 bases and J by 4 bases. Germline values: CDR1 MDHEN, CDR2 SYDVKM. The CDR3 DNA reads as TGTGCCAGCAGCGGGAGGGGGTACGAGCAGTACTTC. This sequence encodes CASSGRGYEQYF.

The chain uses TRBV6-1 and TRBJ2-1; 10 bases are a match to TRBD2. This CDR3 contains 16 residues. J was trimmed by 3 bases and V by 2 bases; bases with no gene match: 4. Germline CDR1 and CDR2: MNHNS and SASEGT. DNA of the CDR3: TGTGCCAGCAGTGAATTTAGCGGGGGGAACTACAATGAGCAGTTCTTC. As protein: CASSEFSGGNYNEQFF.

CDR3 sequence: CASSPGGPVEQYF. The CDR3, as DNA: TGCGCCAGCAGCCCGGGAGGCCCCGTCGAGCAGTACTTC. V usage is TRBV5-1 and J usage is TRBJ2-7; TRBD2 matches at 7 bases. The CDR3 runs 13 residues. In germline, CDR1 is SGHRS, CDR2 YFSETQ. Trimming at V came to 4 bases and at J to 6 bases, leaving 7 bases not matched to a gene.

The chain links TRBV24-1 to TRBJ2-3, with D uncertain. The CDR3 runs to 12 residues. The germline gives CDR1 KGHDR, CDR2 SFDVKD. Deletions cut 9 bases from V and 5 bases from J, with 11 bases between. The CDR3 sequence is CATSDTGDTQYF. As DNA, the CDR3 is TGTGCCACCTCTGACACCGGAGATACGCAGTATTTT.

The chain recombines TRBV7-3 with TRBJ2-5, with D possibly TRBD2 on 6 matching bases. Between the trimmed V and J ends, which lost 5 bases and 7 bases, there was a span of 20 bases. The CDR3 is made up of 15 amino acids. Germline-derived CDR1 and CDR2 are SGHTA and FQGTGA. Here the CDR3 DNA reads TGTGCCAGCAGCGCAGGAGGGTTTGGAGAGGGGACCCAGTACTTC. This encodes CASSAGGFGEGTQYF.

The CDR3 sequence is CASSQQGQDTQYF. In DNA form, the CDR3 reads TGTGCCAGCAGCCAACAGGGTCAAGATACGCAGTATTTT. V and J are TRBV3-1 and TRBJ2-3, with TRBD1 as a possible D gene (5 bases). There are 13 residues in the CDR3. From germline, CDR1 is LGHDT and CDR2 YNNKEL (reference sequence). Trimming took off 2 bases at V and 5 bases at J, with 8 bases between the two ends.

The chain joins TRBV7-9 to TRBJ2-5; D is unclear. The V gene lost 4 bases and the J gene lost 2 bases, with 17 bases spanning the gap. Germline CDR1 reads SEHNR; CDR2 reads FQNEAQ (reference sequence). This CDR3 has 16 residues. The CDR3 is CASSSISTEKQETQYF. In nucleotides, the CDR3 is TGTGCCAGCAGCTCGATCAGTACAGAGAAACAAGAGACCCAGTACTTC.

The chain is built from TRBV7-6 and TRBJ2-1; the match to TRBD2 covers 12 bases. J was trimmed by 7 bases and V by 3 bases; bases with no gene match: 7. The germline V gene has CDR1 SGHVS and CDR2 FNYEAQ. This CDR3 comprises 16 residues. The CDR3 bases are TGTGCCAGCAGCTTGATGACTAGCGGGAGTATAAATGAGCAGTTCTTC. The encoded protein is CASSLMTSGSINEQFF.

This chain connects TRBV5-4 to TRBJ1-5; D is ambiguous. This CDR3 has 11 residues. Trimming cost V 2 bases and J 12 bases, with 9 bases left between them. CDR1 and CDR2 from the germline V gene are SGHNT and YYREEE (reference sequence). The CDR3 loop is CASSFRENQHF. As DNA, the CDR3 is TGTGCCAGCAGCTTTAGGGAGAACCAGCATTTT.

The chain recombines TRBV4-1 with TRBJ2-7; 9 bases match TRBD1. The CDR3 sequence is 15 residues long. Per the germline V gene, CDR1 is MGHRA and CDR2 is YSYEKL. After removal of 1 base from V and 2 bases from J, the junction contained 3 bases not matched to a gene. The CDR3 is CASSQGQGGPYEQYF. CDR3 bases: TGCGCCAGCAGCCAAGGACAGGGGGGGCCCTACGAGCAGTACTTC.

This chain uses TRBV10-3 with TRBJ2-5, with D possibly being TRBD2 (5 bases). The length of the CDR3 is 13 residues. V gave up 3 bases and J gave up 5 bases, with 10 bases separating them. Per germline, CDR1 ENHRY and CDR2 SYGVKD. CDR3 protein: CAISDTSFETQYF. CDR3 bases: TGTGCCATCAGTGACACTAGTTTCGAGACCCAGTACTTC.

The CDR3, as DNA: TGTGCCAGCAGCCAAGGTTCAGGGACCCCATCCTACGAGCAGTACTTC. This codes for CASSQGSGTPSYEQYF. V usage is TRBV3-1 and J usage is TRBJ2-7; TRBD1 or TRBD2 may be the D gene (5 bases each). V shed 1 base and J shed 1 base, with 14 bases lying between them. CDR1 LGHDT and CDR2 YNNKEL come from the germline V gene (reference sequence). This CDR3 has 16 residues.

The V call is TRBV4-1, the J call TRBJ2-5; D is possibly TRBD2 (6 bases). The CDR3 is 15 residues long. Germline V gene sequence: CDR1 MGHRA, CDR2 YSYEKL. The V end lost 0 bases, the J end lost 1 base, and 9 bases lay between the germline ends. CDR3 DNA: TGCGCCAGCAGCCAAGAGGGGACTTTCCAAGAGACCCAGTACTTC. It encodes CASSQEGTFQETQYF.

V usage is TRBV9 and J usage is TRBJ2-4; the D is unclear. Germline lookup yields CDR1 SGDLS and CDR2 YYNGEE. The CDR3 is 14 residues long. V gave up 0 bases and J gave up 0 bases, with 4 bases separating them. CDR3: CASSVGIAKNIQYF. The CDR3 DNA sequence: TGTGCCAGCAGCGTAGGGATAGCCAAAAACATTCAGTACTTC.